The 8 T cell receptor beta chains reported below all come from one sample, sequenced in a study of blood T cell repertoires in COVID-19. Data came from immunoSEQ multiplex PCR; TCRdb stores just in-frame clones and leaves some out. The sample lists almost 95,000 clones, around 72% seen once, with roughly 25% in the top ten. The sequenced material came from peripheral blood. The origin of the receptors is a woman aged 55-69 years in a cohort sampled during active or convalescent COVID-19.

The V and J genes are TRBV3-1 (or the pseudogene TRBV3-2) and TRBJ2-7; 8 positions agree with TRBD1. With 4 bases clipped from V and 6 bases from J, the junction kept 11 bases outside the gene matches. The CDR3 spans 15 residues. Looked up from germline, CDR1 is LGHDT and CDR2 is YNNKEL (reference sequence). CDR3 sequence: CASSPLDRAASEQYF. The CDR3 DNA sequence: TGTGCCAGCAGCCCCCTGGACAGGGCAGCGAGCGAGCAGTACTTC.

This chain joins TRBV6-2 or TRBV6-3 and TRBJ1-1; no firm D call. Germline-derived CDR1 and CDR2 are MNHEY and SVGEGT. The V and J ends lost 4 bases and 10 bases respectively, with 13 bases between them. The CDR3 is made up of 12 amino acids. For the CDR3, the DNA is TGTGCCAGCAGTTTCGGGTCACGGGGAGCTTTCTTT. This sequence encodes CASSFGSRGAFF.

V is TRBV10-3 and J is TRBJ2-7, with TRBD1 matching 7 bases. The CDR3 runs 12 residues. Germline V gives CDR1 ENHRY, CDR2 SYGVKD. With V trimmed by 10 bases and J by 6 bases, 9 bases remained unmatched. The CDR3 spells CATRQGMGEQYF. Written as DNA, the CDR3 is TGTGCCACCCGACAGGGAATGGGCGAGCAGTACTTC.

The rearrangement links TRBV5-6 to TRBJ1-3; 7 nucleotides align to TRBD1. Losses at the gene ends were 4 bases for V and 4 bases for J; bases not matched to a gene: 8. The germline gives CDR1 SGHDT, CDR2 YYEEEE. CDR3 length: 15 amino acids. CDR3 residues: CASSLGQVEGNTIYF. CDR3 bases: TGTGCCAGCAGCCTTGGACAGGTAGAGGGAAACACCATATATTTT.

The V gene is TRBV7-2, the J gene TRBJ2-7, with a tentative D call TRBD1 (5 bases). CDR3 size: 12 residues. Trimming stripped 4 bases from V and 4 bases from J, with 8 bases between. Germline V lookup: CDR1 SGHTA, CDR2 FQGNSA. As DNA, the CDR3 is TGTGCCAGCAGCTCCAACAGGTACGAGCAGTACTTC. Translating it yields CASSSNRYEQYF.

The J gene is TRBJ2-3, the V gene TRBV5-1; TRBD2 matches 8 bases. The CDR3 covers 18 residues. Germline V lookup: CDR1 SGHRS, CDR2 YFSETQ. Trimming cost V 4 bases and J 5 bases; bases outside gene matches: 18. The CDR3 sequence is CASSLSPSRGGFVDTQYF. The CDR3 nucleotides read TGCGCCAGCAGCCTCAGCCCCTCTCGGGGGGGGTTTGTAGATACGCAGTATTTT.

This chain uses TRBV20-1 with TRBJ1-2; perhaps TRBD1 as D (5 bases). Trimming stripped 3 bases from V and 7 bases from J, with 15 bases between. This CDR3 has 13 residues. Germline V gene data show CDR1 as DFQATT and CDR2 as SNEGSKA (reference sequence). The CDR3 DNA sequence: TGCAGTGCTAGTAAGACAGATAGGTCTGGCTACACCTTC. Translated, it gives CSASKTDRSGYTF.

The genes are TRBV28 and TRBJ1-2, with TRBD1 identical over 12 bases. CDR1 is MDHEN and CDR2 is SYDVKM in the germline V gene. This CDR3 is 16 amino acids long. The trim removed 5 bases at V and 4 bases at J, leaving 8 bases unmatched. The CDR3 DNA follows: TGTGCCAGCAGTAGCTCCGGGACAGGGGGCAGCTATGGCTACACCTTC. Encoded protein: CASSSSGTGGSYGYTF.